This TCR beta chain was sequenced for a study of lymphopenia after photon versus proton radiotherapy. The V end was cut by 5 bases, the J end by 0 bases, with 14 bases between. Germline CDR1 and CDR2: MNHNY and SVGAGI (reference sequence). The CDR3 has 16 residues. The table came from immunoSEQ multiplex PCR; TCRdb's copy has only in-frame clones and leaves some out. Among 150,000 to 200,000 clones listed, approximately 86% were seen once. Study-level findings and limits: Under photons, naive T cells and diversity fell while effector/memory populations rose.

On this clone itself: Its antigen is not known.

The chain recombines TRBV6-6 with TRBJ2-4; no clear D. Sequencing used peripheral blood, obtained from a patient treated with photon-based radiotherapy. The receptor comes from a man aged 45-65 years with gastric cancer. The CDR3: CASSTPRTTAKNIQYF. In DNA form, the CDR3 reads TGTGCCAGCAGTACTCCGCGCACAACAGCCAAAAACATTCAGTACTTC.